Shown below are 12 T cell receptor beta chains from a single sample sequenced in a study of blood T cell repertoires in COVID-19. Profiled with immunoSEQ multiplex PCR; TCRdb holds only in-frame clones, not every one. The sample holds more than 200,000 clones, more than 70% seen once. The sequencing sample was made of peripheral blood. Receptor source: an older woman with acute or convalescent COVID-19.

This clone was detected a few times. As DNA, the CDR3 is TGTGCCAGCAGCTACAACTCAGGCGTCACTGAAGCTTTCTTT. It is translated as CASSYNSGVTEAFF. This chain connects TRBV5-6 to TRBJ1-1; D not resolved. The CDR3 is made up of 14 amino acids. Per germline, CDR1 SGHDT and CDR2 YYEEEE. V lost 3 bases and J 4 bases, leaving 13 bases between the germline ends.

In its sample, this clone was seen a few times. The CDR3 sequence: CASSPARGGSYEQYF. For the CDR3, the DNA is TGTGCCAGCAGCCCCGCGCGGGGGGGCTCGTACGAGCAGTACTTC. The V call is TRBV3-1 (or the pseudogene TRBV3-2), the J call TRBJ2-7; 9 nucleotides match TRBD2. V trimming: 4 bases; J trimming: 4 bases; junction bases outside the gene matches: 8. The CDR3 is 15 amino acids. Germline-derived CDR1 and CDR2 are LGHDT and YNNKEL (reference sequence).

V and J are TRBV7-2 and TRBJ2-1; 10 bases match TRBD2. The CDR3 runs to 14 residues. Germline values: CDR1 SGHTA, CDR2 FQGNSA. V dropped 2 bases and J dropped 5; count of bases not matched to a gene: 0. The CDR3 nucleotides are TGTGCCAGCAGCTTACTAGCGGGAGACAATGAGCAGTTCTTC. Protein: CASSLLAGDNEQFF.

This clone was observed a few times. This chain connects TRBV19 to TRBJ1-5; D uncertain. The V and J ends lost 9 bases and 0 bases respectively, with 15 bases between them. The CDR3 extends over 15 amino acids. Germline-derived CDR1 and CDR2 are LNHDA and SQIVND (reference sequence). The CDR3 loop reads CASHPHGFSNQPQHF. CDR3 coding DNA: TGTGCCAGCCACCCCCACGGTTTTAGCAATCAGCCCCAGCATTTT.

The chain uses TRBV30 and TRBJ1-5; 7 nucleotides align to TRBD1. The CDR3 contains 15 residues. With 3 bases clipped from V and 5 bases from J, the junction kept 10 bases outside the gene matches. The germline gives CDR1 GTSNPN, CDR2 SVGIG (reference sequence). The CDR3 DNA reads as TGTGCCTGGAGGAGCTCGGACAGGTCGGATCAGCCCCAGCATTTT. Protein product: CAWRSSDRSDQPQHF.

The chain is built from TRBV29-1 and TRBJ1-4; 9 bases line up with TRBD1. Germline values: CDR1 SQVTM, CDR2 ANQGSEA. Unmatched junction bases numbered 10, after V lost 6 bases and J lost 5 bases. The CDR3 is 15 amino acids. The CDR3 spells CSVGQGGSMNEKLFF. The CDR3 DNA reads as TGCAGCGTGGGACAGGGAGGATCTATGAATGAAAAACTGTTTTTT.

This rearrangement joins TRBV6-5 to TRBJ1-2, with TRBD1 identical over 11 bases. The V gene's germline CDR1 is MNHEY and CDR2 SVGAGI. The junction had 7 bases not matched to a gene; V was cut back by 7 bases and J by 6 bases. The CDR3 extends over 14 amino acids. The CDR3 region is CASTLDRGRNGYTF. CDR3 sequence (DNA): TGTGCCAGCACCCTGGACAGGGGGCGGAATGGCTACACCTTC.

The J gene is TRBJ1-4, the V gene TRBV5-1; D is ambiguous. The CDR3 extends over 16 amino acids. V dropped 0 bases and J dropped 7 bases, with 16 bases sitting between them. The V gene's germline CDR1 is SGHRS and CDR2 YFSETQ. CDR3 in amino acids: CASSLEGGVRVEKLFF. As DNA, the CDR3 is TGCGCCAGCAGCTTGGAGGGAGGAGTTCGGGTTGAAAAACTGTTTTTT.

This clone was observed a few times. The rearrangement joins TRBV5-1 to TRBJ1-3; 7 bases line up with TRBD1. Germline-derived CDR1 and CDR2 are SGHRS and YFSETQ. Germline trimming cut 0 bases from V and 4 bases from J; bases unmatched to any gene: 4. This CDR3 is built from 15 residues. CDR3 region: CASSLEGAPGNTIYF. CDR3 nucleotides: TGCGCCAGCAGCTTGGAGGGGGCGCCCGGAAACACCATATATTTT.

V and J are TRBV19 and TRBJ1-2; tentatively, D is TRBD1 (6 bases). CDR3 length: 15 residues. Trimming stripped 7 bases from V and 2 bases from J, with 17 bases between. Germline V gene lookup returns CDR1 LNHDA and CDR2 SQIVND (reference sequence). CDR3 protein: CASTRRGGANYGYTF. CDR3 DNA: TGTGCCAGTACCCGCCGGGGGGGGGCAAACTATGGCTACACCTTC.

This chain joins TRBV27 and TRBJ2-3; 10 nucleotides match TRBD2. With 6 bases clipped from V and 6 bases from J, the junction kept 12 bases outside the gene matches. The CDR3 is 16 amino acids. The germline V gene has CDR1 MNHEY and CDR2 SMNVEV (reference sequence). The CDR3, as DNA: TGTGCCAGCAGCCCTGGACTAGCGGAACTCGGGGATACGCAGTATTTT. Translated: CASSPGLAELGDTQYF.

This sequence joins TRBV30 and TRBJ2-7; 9 nucleotides agree with TRBD1. CDR3 length: 15 residues. The germline gives CDR1 GTSNPN, CDR2 SVGIG (reference sequence). V lost 4 bases to trimming and J lost 0 bases; unmatched junction nucleotides: 7. This CDR3 is CAWIPRTGASYEQYF. CDR3 bases: TGTGCCTGGATCCCTAGGACAGGGGCCTCCTACGAGCAGTACTTC. The complete variable domain, with remaining parts taken from reference TRBV30 and TRBJ2-7, reads SQTIHQWPATLVQPVGSPLSLECTVEGTSNPNLYWYRQAAGRGLQLLFYSVGIGQISSEVPQNLSASRPQDRQFILSSKKLLLSDSGFYLCAWIPRTGASYEQYFGPGTRLTVT.